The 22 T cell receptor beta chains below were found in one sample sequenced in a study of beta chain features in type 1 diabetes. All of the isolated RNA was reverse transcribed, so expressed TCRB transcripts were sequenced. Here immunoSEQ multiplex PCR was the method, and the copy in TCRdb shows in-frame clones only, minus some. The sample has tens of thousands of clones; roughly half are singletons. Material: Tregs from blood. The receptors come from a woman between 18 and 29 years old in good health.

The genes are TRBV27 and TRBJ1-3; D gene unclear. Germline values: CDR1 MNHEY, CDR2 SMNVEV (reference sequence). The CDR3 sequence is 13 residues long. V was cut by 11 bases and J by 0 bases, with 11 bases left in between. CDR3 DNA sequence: TGTGCCCAAAGCCCCCTCTCTGGAAACACCATATATTTT. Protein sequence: CAQSPLSGNTIYF.

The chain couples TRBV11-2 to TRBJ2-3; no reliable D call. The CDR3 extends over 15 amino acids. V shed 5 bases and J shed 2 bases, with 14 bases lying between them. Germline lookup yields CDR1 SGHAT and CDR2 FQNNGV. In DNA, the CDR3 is TGTGCCAGCAGCCCCCTATGGAGAAACACAGATACGCAGTATTTT. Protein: CASSPLWRNTDTQYF.

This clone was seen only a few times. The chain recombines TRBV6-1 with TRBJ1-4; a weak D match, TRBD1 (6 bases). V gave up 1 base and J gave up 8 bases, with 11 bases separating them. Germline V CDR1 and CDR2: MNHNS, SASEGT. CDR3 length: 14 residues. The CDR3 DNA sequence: TGTGCCAGCAGTGAAGACAGGGCGCGGGAAAAACTGTTTTTT. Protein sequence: CASSEDRAREKLFF.

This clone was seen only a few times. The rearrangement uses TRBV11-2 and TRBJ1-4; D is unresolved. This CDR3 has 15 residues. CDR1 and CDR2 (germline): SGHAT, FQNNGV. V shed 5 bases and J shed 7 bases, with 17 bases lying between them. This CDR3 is CASSPSGGRGEKLFF. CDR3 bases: TGTGCCAGCAGCCCCTCAGGCGGGCGAGGTGAAAAACTGTTTTTT. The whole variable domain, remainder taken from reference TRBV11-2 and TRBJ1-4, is EAGVAQSPRYKIIEKRQSVAFWCNPISGHATLYWYQQILGQGPKLLIQFQNNGVVDDSQLPKDRFSAERLKGVDSTLKIQPAKLEDSAVYLCASSPSGGRGEKLFFGSGTQLSVL.

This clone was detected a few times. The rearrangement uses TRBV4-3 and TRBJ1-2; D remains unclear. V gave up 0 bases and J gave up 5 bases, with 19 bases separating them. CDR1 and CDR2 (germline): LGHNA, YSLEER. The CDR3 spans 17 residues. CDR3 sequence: CASSQERRAPILYGYTF. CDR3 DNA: TGCGCCAGCAGCCAAGAGAGGAGGGCCCCTATTTTATATGGCTACACCTTC.

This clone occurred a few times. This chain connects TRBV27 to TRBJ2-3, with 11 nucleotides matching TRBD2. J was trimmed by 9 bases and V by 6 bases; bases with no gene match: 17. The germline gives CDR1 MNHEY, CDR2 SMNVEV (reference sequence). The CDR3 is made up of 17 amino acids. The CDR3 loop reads CASRATLTSGSSGTQYF. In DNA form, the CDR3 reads TGTGCCAGCAGGGCCACTCTTACTAGCGGGAGTTCAGGAACGCAGTATTTT.

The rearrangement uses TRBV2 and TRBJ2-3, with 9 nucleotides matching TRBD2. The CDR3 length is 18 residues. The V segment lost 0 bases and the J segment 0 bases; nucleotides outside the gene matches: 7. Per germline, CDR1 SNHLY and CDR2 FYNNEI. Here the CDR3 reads CASSEAASGTASTDTQYF. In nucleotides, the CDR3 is TGTGCCAGCAGTGAAGCCGCTAGCGGGACCGCTAGCACAGATACGCAGTATTTT. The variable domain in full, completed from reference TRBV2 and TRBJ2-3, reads EPEVTQTPSHQVTQMGQEVILRCVPISNHLYFYWYRQILGQKVEFLVSFYNNEISEKSEIFDDQFSVERPDGSNFTLKIRSTKLEDSAMYFCASSEAASGTASTDTQYFGPGTRLTVL.

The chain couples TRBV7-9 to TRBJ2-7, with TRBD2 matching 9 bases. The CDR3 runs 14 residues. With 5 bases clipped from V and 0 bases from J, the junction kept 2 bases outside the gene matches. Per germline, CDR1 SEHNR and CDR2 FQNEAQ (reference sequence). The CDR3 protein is CASSGSGSSYEQYF. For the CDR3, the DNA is TGTGCCAGCAGCGGTAGCGGGAGCTCCTACGAGCAGTACTTC.

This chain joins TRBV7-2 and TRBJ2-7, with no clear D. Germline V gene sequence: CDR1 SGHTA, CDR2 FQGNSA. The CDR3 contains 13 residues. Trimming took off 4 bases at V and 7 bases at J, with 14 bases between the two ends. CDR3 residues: CASSSLSVSEQYF. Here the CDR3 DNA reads TGTGCCAGCAGCTCCCTAAGTGTGTCAGAGCAGTACTTC.

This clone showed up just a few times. This CDR3 reads CASSARTSGTYNEQFF. Written as DNA, the CDR3 is TGTGCCAGCAGCGCACGGACTAGCGGGACCTACAATGAGCAGTTCTTC. The chain carries TRBV9 and TRBJ2-1, with TRBD2 matching 12 bases. V was pared by 3 bases and J by 2 bases, with 3 bases of the junction left unmatched. The CDR3 covers 16 residues. In germline, CDR1 is SGDLS, CDR2 YYNGEE.

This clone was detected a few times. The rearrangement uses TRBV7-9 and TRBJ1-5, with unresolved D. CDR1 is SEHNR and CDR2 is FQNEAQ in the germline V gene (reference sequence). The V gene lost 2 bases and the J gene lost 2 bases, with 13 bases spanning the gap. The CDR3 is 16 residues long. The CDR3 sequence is CASSLYSSKGNQPQHF. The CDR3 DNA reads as TGTGCCAGCAGCTTATACAGCTCTAAGGGCAATCAGCCCCAGCATTTT.

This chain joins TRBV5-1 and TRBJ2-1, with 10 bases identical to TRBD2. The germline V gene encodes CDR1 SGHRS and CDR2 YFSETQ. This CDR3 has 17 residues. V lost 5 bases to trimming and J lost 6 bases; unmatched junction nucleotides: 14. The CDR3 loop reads CASREQQLAGDSNEQFF. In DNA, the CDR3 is TGCGCCAGCAGAGAACAACAGCTAGCGGGAGATTCCAATGAGCAGTTCTTC.

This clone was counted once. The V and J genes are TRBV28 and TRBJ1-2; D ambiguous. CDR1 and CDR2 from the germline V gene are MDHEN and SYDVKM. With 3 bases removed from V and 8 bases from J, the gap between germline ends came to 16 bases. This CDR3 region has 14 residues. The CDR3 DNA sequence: TGTGCCAGCAGTTTCAGACATGCCCGGGGAGGCTACACCTTC. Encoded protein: CASSFRHARGGYTF.

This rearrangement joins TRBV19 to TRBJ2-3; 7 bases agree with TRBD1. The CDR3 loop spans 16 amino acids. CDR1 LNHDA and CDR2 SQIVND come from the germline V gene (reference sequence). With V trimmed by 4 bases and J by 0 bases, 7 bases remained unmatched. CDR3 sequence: CASSTHGQVSTDTQYF. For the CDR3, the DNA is TGTGCCAGTAGTACACACGGACAGGTCAGCACAGATACGCAGTATTTT. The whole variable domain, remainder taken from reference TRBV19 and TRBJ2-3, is DGGITQSPKYLFRKEGQNVTLSCEQNLNHDAMYWYRQDPGQGLRLIYYSQIVNDFQKGDIAEGYSVSREKKESFPLTVTSAQKNPTAFYLCASSTHGQVSTDTQYFGPGTRLTVL.

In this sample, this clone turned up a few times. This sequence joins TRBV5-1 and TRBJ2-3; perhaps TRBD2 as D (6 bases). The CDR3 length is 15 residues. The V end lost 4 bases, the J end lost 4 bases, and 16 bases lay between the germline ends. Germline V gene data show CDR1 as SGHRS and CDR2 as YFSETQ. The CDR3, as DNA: TGCGCCAGCAGCCGGGACGTGGGAGGACCAGATACGCAGTATTTT. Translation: CASSRDVGGPDTQYF.

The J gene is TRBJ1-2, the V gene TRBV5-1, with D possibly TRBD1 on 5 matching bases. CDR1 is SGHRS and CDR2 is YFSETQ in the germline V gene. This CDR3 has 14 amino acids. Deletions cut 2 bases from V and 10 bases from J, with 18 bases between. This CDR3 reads CASSFPDRPAPYTF. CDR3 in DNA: TGCGCCAGCAGCTTCCCCGACAGACCCGCTCCCTACACCTTC.

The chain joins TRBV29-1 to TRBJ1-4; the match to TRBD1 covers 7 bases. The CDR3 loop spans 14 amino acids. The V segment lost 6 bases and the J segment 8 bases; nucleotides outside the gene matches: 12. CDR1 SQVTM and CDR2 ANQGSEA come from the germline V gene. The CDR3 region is CSVALQGPMEKLFF. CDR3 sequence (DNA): TGCAGCGTGGCCCTACAGGGGCCAATGGAAAAACTGTTTTTT. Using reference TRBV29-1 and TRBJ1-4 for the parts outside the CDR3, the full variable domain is SAVISQKPSRDICQRGTSLTIQCQVDSQVTMMFWYRQQPGQSLTLIATANQGSEATYESGFVIDKFPISRPNLTFSTLTVSNMSPEDSSIYLCSVALQGPMEKLFFGSGTQLSVL.

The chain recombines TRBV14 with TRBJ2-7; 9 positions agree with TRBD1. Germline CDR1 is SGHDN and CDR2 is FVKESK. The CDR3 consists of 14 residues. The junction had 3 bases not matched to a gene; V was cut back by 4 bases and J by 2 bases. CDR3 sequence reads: CASSRGQGPYEQYF. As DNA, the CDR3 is TGTGCCAGCAGCCGGGGACAGGGCCCCTACGAGCAGTACTTC.

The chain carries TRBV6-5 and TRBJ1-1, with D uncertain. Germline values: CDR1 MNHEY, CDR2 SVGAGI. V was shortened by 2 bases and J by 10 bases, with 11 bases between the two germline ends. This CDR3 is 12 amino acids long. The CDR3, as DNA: TGTGCCAGCAGTTACGGACGGGATTCAGCTTTCTTT. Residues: CASSYGRDSAFF.

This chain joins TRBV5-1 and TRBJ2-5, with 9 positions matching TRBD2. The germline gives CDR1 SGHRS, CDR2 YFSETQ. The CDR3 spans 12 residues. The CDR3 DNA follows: TGCGCTACGAGGAGCGGGAGGGAGACCCAGTACTTC. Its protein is CATRSGRETQYF.

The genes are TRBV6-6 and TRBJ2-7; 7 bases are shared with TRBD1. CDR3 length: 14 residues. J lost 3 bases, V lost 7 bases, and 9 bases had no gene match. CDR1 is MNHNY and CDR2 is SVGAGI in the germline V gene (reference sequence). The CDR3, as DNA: TGTGCCAGCACGCTACCGGGACAGAACTACGAGCAGTACTTC. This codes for CASTLPGQNYEQYF.

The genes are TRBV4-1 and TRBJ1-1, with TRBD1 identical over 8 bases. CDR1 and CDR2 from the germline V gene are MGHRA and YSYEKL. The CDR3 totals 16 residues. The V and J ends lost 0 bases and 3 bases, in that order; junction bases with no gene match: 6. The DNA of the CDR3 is TGCGCCAGCAGCCAAGACTACAGGGGGAGGGACACTGAAGCTTTCTTT. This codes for CASSQDYRGRDTEAFF.